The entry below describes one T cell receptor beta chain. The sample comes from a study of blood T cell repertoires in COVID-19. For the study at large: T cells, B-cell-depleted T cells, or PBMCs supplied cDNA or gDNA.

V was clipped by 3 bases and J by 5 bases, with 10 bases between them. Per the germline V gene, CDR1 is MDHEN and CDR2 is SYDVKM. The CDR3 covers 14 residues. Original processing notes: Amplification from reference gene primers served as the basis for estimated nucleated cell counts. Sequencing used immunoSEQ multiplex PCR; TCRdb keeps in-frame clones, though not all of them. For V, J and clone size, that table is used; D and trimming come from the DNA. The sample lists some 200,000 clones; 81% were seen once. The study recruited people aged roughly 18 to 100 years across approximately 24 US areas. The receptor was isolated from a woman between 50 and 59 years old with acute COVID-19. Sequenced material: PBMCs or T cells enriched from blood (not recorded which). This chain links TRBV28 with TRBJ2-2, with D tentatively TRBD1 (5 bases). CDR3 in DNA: TGTGCCAGCAGTTTGGGGCATTCGACCGGGGAGCTGTTTTTT. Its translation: CASSLGHSTGELFF.